This is a list of T cell receptor beta chains from one sample in a study of blood T cell repertoires in COVID-19. The data were produced by immunoSEQ multiplex PCR, yet TCRdb's version contains in-frame clones alone and is incomplete. Counted here are a few hundred thousand clones, over 75% occurring once; the ten biggest clones make up 4% to 4.5%. The sequencing sample was made of PBMCs or T cells enriched from blood (not recorded which). The receptors here all came from a woman aged 25 to 39 who had recovered from COVID-19. The CDR3 runs from the conserved cysteine through the conserved F or W. A D gene is named only where the DNA matches it firmly. Not all rows give a size; the values are once, few, many and, for expanded clones, a class.

V	J	D	size	DNA	CDR3
TRBV3-1/TRBV3-2	TRBJ1-4	.	once	TGTGCCAGCAGCCAGGGCCGTGGATATGAAAAACTGTTTTTT	CASSQGRGYEKLFF
TRBV28	TRBJ1-5	TRBD1	.	TGTGCCAGCAGCACAGGACAGGGGCGAAATCAGCCCCAGCATTTT	CASSTGQGRNQPQHF
TRBV5-6	TRBJ1-2	.	.	TGTGCCAGCAGCCTAGGGAATACAGGGTCCTATGGCTACACCTTC	CASSLGNTGSYGYTF
TRBV28	TRBJ1-2	.	once	TGTGCCAGCAGTTGGGCATGGGGCTACACCTTC	CASSWAWGYTF
TRBV2	TRBJ1-5	TRBD1	.	TGTGCCAGCAAGGATTGGGGACAGGGGGCCGATCAGCCCCAGCATTTT	CASKDWGQGADQPQHF
TRBV19	TRBJ2-4	.	.	TGTGCCAGTAGTATGCGGTCAGGGTGGGCTCTAGCCAAAAACATTCAGTACTTC	CASSMRSGWALAKNIQYF
TRBV28	TRBJ1-2	.	once	TGTGCCAGCAGTTTAGGAGGCGCTCAAAACTATGGCTACACCTTC	CASSLGGAQNYGYTF
TRBV10-3	TRBJ2-1	TRBD2	once	TGTGCCACACGAATAGCGGGAGGGCCTGACAATGAGCAGTTCTTC	CATRIAGGPDNEQFF
TRBV11-1	TRBJ1-1	.	.	TGTGCCAGCAGCTTACCGGGGCGGGGTACTGAAGCTTTCTTT	CASSLPGRGTEAFF
TRBV5-1	TRBJ1-3	.	.	TGCGCCAGCAGCTCCGACGGAGACTCTGGAAACACCATATATTTT	CASSSDGDSGNTIYF
TRBV20-1	TRBJ2-4	TRBD2	.	TGCAGTGCTAGTCAGATGGAACGACTAGCGGATATTCAGTACTTC	CSASQMERLADIQYF
TRBV11-2	TRBJ1-3	TRBD1	.	TGTGCCAGCGAGCCGGGACAGGGGGCTACAGGAAACACCATATATTTT	CASEPGQGATGNTIYF
TRBV9	TRBJ1-2	.	once	TGTGCCAGCAGCGTAATGAGAAACTATGGCTACACCTTC	CASSVMRNYGYTF
TRBV4-2	TRBJ2-3	.	.	TGTGCCAGCAGCCGCAATTCGAGGATAGGAGGAGATACGCAGTATTTT	CASSRNSRIGGDTQYF
TRBV9	TRBJ2-2	TRBD2	once	TGTGCCAGCAGCGTAGACCCTAGCGGGATCAACACCGGGGAGCTGTTTTTT	CASSVDPSGINTGELFF
TRBV5-8	TRBJ2-3	.	.	TGTGCCAGCAGGCCGTCGGGGACAGATACGCAGTATTTT	CASRPSGTDTQYF
TRBV7-2	TRBJ2-3	.	.	TGTGCCAGCAGCTTAGGCGACAGGAGAATTACAGATACGCAGTATTTT	CASSLGDRRITDTQYF
TRBV28	TRBJ2-1	TRBD2	.	TGTGCCAGCAGTTCTCAGGGACTAGCGGGAGCCTACAATGAGCAGTTCTTC	CASSSQGLAGAYNEQFF
TRBV30	TRBJ1-2	.	.	TGTGCCTGGGGTGAGGGCTACACCTTC	CAWGEGYTF
TRBV19	TRBJ1-4	TRBD1	.	TGTGCCAGTAGTACGTCGACAGGGAGCAATGAAAAACTGTTTTTT	CASSTSTGSNEKLFF
TRBV7-9	TRBJ2-7	TRBD2	.	TGTGCCAGCAGCTTAGCGTATGGCGGGGGGGCCTACGAGCAGTACTTC	CASSLAYGGGAYEQYF
TRBV28	TRBJ2-7	.	.	TGTGCCAGCAGTCCGTGGGGAGACTACGAGCAGTACTTC	CASSPWGDYEQYF
TRBV24-1	TRBJ1-1	.	.	TGTGCCACCAGACGCAGGGAGAACACTGAAGCTTTCTTT	CATRRRENTEAFF
TRBV5-4	TRBJ2-1	TRBD1	.	TGTGCCAGCAGCTCGGAAGTGCCAGGGGGAAACAATGAGCAGTTCTTC	CASSSEVPGGNNEQFF
TRBV24-1	TRBJ1-2	.	.	TGTGCCACCAGTGATTTGTCACAGAGGGATGGCTACACCTTC	CATSDLSQRDGYTF
TRBV19	TRBJ1-4	.	.	TGTGCCAGTAGTATTTTGGCAGACCAACTAATGAAGAAACTGTTTTTT	CASSILADQLMKKLFF
TRBV27	TRBJ2-3	TRBD2	few	TGTGCCAGCAACCGGTGGCGGGAGGGAAGCACAGATACGCAGTATTTT	CASNRWREGSTDTQYF